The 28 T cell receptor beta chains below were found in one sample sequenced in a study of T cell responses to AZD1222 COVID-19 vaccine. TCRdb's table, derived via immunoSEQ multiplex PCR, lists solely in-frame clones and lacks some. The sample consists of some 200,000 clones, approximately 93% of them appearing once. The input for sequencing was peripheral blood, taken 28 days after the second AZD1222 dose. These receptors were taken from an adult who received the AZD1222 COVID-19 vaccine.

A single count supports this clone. The CDR3 coding sequence is TGCAGCGTTGAAGAGGGGGGCGGGAGAGGAGAGACCCAGTACTTC. Its translation is CSVEEGGGRGETQYF. V and J are TRBV29-1 and TRBJ2-5; TRBD2 might be the D (7 bases). This CDR3 has 15 residues. Germline-derived CDR1 and CDR2 are SQVTM and ANQGSEA. V was shortened by 0 bases and J by 4 bases, with 15 bases between the two germline ends.

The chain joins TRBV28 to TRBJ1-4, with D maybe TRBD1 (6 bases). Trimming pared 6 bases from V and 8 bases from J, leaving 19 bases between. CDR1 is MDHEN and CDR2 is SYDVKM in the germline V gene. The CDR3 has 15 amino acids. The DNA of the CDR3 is TGTGCCAGCAGCCTCCCACAGGGTTTGGGGGAAAAACTGTTTTTT. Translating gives CASSLPQGLGEKLFF.

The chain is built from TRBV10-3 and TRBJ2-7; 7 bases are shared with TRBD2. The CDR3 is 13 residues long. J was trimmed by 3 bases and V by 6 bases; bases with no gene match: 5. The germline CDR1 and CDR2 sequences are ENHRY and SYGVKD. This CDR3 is CAISNGLDYEQYF. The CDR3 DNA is TGTGCCATCAGCAACGGACTAGACTACGAGCAGTACTTC.

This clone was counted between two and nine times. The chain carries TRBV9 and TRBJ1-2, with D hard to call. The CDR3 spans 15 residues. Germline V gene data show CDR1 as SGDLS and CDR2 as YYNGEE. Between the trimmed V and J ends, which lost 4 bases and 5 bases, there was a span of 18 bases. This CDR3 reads CASSTSLFREYGYTF. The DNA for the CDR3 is TGTGCCAGCAGCACTAGCCTCTTTCGGGAGTATGGCTACACCTTC.

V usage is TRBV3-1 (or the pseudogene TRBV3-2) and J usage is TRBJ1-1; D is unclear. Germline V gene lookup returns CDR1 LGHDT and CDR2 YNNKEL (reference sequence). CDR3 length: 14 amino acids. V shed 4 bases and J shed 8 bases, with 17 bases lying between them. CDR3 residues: CASSPDTGSWEAFF. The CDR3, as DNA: TGTGCCAGCAGCCCAGATACGGGTTCGTGGGAAGCTTTCTTT.

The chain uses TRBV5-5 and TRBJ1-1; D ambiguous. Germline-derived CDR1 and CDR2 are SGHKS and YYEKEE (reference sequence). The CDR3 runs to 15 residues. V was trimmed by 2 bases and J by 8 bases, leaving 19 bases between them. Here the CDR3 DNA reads TGTGCCAGCAGCTTACGGTTCGGCGGGGTTTCGGAAGCTTTCTTT. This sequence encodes CASSLRFGGVSEAFF.

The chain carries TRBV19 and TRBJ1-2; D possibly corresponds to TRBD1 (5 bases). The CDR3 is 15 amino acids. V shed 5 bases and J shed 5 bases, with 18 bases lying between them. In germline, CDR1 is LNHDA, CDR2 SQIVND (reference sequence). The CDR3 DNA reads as TGTGCCAGTAGTGCCTGGGAGGCAGGGACGTATGGCTACACCTTC. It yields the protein CASSAWEAGTYGYTF.

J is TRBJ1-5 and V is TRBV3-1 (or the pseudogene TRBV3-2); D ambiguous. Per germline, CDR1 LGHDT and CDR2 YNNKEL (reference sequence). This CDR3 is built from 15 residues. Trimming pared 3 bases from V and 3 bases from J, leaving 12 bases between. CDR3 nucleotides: TGTGCCAGCAGCCAGGACGGGCGGGTCAATCAGCCCCAGCATTTT. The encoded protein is CASSQDGRVNQPQHF.

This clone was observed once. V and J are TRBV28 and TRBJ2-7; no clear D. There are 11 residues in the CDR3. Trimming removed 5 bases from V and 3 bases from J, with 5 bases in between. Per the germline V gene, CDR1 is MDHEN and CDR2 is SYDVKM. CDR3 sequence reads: CASSRIYEQYF. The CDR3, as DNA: TGTGCCAGCAGTCGTATCTACGAGCAGTACTTC.

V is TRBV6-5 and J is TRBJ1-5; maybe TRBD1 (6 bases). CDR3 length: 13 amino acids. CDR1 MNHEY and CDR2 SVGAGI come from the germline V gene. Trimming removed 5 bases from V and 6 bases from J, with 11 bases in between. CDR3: CASSSRGIQPQHF. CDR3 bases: TGTGCCAGCAGTAGCAGGGGTATTCAGCCCCAGCATTTT.

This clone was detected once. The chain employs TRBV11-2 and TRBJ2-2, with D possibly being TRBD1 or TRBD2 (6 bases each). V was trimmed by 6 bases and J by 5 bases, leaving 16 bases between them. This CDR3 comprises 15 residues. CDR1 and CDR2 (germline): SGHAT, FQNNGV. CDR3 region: CASSRRGRRTGELFF. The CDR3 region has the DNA TGTGCCAGCAGTAGACGGGGGCGCCGAACCGGGGAGCTGTTTTTT.

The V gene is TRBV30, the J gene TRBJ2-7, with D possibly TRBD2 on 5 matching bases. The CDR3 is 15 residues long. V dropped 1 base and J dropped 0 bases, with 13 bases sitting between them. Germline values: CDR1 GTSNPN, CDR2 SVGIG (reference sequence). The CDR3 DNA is TGTGCCTGGAGTGATCCTGGAGGTAGCTCCTACGAGCAGTACTTC. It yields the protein CAWSDPGGSSYEQYF.

The CDR3 protein is CASSQGRVTEAFF. The CDR3 DNA sequence: TGTGCCAGCAGTCAGGGAAGGGTTACTGAAGCTTTCTTT. The rearrangement links TRBV6-5 to TRBJ1-1, with a weak D call TRBD1 (5 bases). Per the germline V gene, CDR1 is MNHEY and CDR2 is SVGAGI. V was pared by 5 bases and J by 5 bases, with 12 bases between. This CDR3 spans 13 amino acids.

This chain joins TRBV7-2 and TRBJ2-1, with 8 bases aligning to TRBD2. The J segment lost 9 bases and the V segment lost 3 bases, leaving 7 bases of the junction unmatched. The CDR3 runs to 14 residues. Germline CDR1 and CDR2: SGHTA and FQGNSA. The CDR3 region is CASSLGTRGSEQFF. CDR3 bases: TGTGCCAGCAGCTTGGGGACTAGAGGAAGTGAGCAGTTCTTC.

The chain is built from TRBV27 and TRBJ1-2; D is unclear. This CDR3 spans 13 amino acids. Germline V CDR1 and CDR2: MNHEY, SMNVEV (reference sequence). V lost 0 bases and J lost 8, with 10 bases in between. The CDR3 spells CASSLSSRLGYTF. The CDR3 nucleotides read TGTGCCAGCAGTTTATCTTCCAGGCTGGGCTACACCTTC.

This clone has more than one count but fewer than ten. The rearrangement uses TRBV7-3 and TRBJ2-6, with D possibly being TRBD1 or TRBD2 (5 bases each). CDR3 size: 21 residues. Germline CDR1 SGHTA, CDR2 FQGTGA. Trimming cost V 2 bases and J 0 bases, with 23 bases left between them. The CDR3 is CASSLSPRHGTGSSGANVLTF. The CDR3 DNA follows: TGTGCCAGCAGCTTATCCCCCCGACACGGGACGGGTAGCTCTGGGGCCAACGTCCTGACTTTC.

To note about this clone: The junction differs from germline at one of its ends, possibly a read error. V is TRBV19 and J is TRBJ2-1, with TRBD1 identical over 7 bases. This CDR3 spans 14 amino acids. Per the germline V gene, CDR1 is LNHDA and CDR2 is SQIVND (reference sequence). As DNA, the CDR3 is TGTGCCAGTAATATAGACAGGGCCTACAATGAGCAGTTCTTC. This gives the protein CASNIDRAYNEQFF.

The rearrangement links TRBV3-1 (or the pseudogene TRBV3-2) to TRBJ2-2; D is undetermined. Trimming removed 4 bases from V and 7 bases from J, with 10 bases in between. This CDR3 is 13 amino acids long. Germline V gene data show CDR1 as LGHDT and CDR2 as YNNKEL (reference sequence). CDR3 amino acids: CASSLRQFGELFF. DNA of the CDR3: TGTGCCAGCAGCCTACGTCAGTTCGGGGAGCTGTTTTTT.

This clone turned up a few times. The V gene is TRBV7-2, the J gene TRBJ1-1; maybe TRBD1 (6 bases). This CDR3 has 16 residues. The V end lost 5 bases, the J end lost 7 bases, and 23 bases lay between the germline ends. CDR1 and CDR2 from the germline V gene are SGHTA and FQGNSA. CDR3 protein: CASSPPGRGSGREAFF. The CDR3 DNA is TGTGCCAGCAGCCCTCCAGGGAGGGGGTCCGGTCGTGAAGCTTTCTTT.

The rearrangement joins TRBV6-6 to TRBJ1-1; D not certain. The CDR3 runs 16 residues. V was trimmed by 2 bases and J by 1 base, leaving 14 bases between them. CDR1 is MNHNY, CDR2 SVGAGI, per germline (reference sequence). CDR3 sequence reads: CASSYPGRAANTEAFF. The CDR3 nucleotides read TGTGCCAGCAGTTACCCTGGACGGGCGGCGAACACTGAAGCTTTCTTT.

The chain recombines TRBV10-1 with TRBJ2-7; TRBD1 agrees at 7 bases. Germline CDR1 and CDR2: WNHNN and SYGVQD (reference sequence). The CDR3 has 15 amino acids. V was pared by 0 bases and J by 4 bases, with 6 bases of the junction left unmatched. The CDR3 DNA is TGCGCCAGCAGTGAGTCGCGACAGGGTCCATACGAGCAGTACTTC. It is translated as CASSESRQGPYEQYF.

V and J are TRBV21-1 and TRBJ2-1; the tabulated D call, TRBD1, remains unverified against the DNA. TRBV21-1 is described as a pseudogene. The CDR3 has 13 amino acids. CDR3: CASRRTKGNEQFF. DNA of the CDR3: TGTGCCAGCAGGCGGACAAAAGGGAATGAGCAGTTCTTC.

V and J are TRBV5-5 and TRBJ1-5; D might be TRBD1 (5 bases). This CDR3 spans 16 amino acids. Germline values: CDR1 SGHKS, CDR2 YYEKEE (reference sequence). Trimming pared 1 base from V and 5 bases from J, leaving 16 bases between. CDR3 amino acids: CASSLRPAGLDQPQHF. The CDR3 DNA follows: TGTGCCAGCAGCTTGCGGCCAGCAGGGCTTGATCAGCCCCAGCATTTT.

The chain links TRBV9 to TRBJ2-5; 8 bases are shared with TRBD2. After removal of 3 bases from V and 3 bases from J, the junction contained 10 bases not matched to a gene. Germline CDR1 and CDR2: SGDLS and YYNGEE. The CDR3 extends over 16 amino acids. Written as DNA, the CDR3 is TGTGCCAGCAGCGGAGGACTGGGCGGGGGGAAAGAGACCCAGTACTTC. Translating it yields CASSGGLGGGKETQYF.

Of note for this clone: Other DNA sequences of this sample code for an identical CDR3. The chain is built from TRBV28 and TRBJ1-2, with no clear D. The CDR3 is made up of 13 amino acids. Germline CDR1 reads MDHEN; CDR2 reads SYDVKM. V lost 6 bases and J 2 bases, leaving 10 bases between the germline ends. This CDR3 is CASSPGGNYGYTF. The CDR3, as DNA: TGTGCCAGCAGCCCCGGTGGGAACTATGGCTACACCTTC.

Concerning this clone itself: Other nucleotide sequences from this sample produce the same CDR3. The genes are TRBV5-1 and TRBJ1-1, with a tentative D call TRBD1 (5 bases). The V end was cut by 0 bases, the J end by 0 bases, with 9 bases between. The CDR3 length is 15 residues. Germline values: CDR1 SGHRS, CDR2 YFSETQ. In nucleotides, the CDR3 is TGCGCCAGCAGCTTGGGTGGGGGAATGAACACTGAAGCTTTCTTT. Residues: CASSLGGGMNTEAFF.

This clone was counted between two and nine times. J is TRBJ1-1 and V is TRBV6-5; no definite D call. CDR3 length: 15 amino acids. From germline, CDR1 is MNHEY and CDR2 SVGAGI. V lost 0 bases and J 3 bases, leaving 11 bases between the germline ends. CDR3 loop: CASSYSKGIDTEAFF. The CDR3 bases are TGTGCCAGCAGTTACTCCAAAGGGATAGACACTGAAGCTTTCTTT.

The CDR3 here is CAISAGQGGTGELFF. The CDR3 DNA sequence: TGTGCCATCAGTGCCGGACAGGGGGGCACCGGGGAGCTGTTTTTT. The rearrangement joins TRBV10-3 to TRBJ2-2, with TRBD1 matching over 10 bases. Germline assignment: CDR1 ENHRY and CDR2 SYGVKD. V was clipped by 4 bases and J by 4 bases; unmatched bases: 3. There are 15 residues in the CDR3.